The sequence of this TCR beta chain was determined in a study of spatial heterogeneity in lung cancer. This clonotype turned up a few times. MiXCR, applied by TCRdb to the 5' RACE reads, yields one record per CDR3 protein. The sample includes around 26,000 distinct CDR3 sequences, 6.9% of them seen just once. The CDR3 consists of 13 residues. V was shortened by 6 bases and J by 12 bases, with 15 bases between the two germline ends. Germline CDR1 MNHNS, CDR2 SASEGT. The time point was: sample taken at primary tumor resection. The authors sequenced whole RNA from tumor, nontumor lung or frozen PBMC without sorting.

The chain uses TRBV6-1 and TRBJ1-6; weak D call: TRBD1 (6 bases). The source is a male donor with early-stage non-small cell lung cancer. Sequencing was performed on PBMCs, taken at surgery. CDR3 nucleotide sequence: TGTGCCAGCAGGGACAGAGAACCCTTACCCCTCCACTTT. It translates to CASRDREPLPLHF.